This TCR beta chain was retrieved from a study of response to subunit inactivated influenza vaccine. Findings and limits, study-wide: The authors proposed limited new T cell recruitment per seasonal influenza vaccination.

For this clonotype: Its cognate antigen is unknown.

TCRdb reprocessed the RT-PCR reads with MiXCR, giving one entry per CDR3 protein. Here the sample spans 450,000 to 600,000 distinct CDR3 sequences, 15% to 20% being singletons. The receptor was isolated from a man aged 50 to 69 who received an inactivated influenza vaccine. This specimen consisted of CD4+ T cells sorted from PBMCs, obtained around 2 years after vaccination.

CDR3 sequence (DNA): TGTGCCAGCAGCTTAGATCGGGACCAGGAGCTGTTTTTT. It is translated as CASSLDRDQELFF. The chain is built from TRBV7-8 and TRBJ2-2, with D perhaps TRBD1 or TRBD2 (5 bases each). Germline loops: CDR1 SGHVS, CDR2 FQNEAQ. V was trimmed by 1 base and J by 10 bases, leaving 10 bases between them. The length of the CDR3 is 13 residues.